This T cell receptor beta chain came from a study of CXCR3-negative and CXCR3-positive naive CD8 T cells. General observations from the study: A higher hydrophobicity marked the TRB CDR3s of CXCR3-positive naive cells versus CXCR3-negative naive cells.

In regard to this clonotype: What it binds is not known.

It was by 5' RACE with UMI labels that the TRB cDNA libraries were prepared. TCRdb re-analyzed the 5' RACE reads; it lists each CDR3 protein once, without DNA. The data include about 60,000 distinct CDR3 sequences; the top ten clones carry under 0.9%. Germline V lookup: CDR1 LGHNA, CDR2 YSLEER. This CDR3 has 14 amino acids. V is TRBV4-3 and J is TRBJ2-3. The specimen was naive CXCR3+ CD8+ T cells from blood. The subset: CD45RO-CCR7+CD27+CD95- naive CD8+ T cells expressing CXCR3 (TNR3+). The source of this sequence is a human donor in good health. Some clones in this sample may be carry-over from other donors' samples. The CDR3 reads CASSQVLAADTQYF.